The clone carrying this T cell receptor (beta chain) was recorded a few times. The sample comes from a study of blood T cells in healthy people across ages. Using a J-beta primer mix together with a sample-barcoded 5' primer, a second PCR was run for roughly 6 to 12 cycles. TCRdb re-called the 5' RACE reads with MiXCR, one entry per CDR3 protein. The sample has 540,000 or so distinct CDR3 sequences, nearly 25% seen once. Another study also made use of these data, one on T cells of mothers and their children.

Sequenced: blood. This receptor was obtained from a boy younger than 18 in good health.

The CDR3 spells CAWSPEMNTEAFF. CDR3 DNA: TGTGCCTGGAGTCCAGAGATGAACACTGAAGCTTTCTTT. The chain joins TRBV30 to TRBJ1-1, with D hard to call. The length of the CDR3 is 13 residues. V lost 2 bases, J lost 0 bases, and 7 bases lay in between. Per germline, CDR1 GTSNPN and CDR2 SVGIG (reference sequence).